This TCR beta chain appears in the sequencing data of a study of Graves' ophthalmopathy and Graves' hyperthyroidism (dated by TCRdb to 2016 to 2018). Looking at the study overall: Peripheral blood samples were taken at the time of initial diagnosis, before any treatment was given. To tell Graves' ophthalmopathy apart from Graves' hyperthyroidism, and to predict which patients would progress to ophthalmopathy, the study relied on TCR beta repertoire signatures. In total, 135 blood samples were TCR-sequenced: around 42 ophthalmopathy, approximately 75 hyperthyroidism and approximately 17 hyperthyroidism-to-ophthalmopathy patients. To explore V-J signatures distinguishing ophthalmopathy from hyperthyroidism, a discovery set of approximately 100 patients (around 44 ophthalmopathy, 55 to 60 stable hyperthyroidism) was enrolled. An independent validation cohort was composed of roughly 18 hyperthyroidism patients and 15 to 17 patients who later progressed from hyperthyroidism to ophthalmopathy. T-cell repertoires of thyroid tissue and blood were compared in more than five hyperthyroidism patients. Following sampling, methimazole starting at 30 mg daily was administered to hyperthyroidism patients, and high-dose intravenous methylprednisolone was administered to ophthalmopathy patients. General findings and caveats noted by the study authors: Sample size was not predetermined statistically, and investigators were not blinded to group allocation. In cross-validation, the 13-signature model distinguished ophthalmopathy from stable hyperthyroidism with about 90% sensitivity and around 81% specificity, and in the test set the corresponding values were approximately 79% and 70%. In validation, the model predicted ophthalmopathy progression with about 64% sensitivity and around 72% specificity; some 13 predicted patients were CT-confirmed with GO in a median of approximately six months. Among expanded thyroid clonotypes with frequency above 0.001, most also showed up in blood, which suggests that blood repertoires may reflect the thyroid immune response.

Comments on this clonotype: This clone's antigen is unknown. Per-base qualities were not stored, and no clone one base away is much larger.

Patients with ophthalmopathy had moderately to severely active disease, with a Clinical Activity Score of 3 or more, a NOSPECS grade of 4 or more, and a disease duration of less than 3 months. Patients with other autoimmune diseases, uncontrolled infections, pregnancy or lactation were excluded. Diagnosis relied on clinical symptoms, serum thyroxine, TRAb, thyroid ultrasound and orbital computed tomography. Ficoll-Paque density gradient centrifugation was used to isolate PBMCs from approximately 11 ml of fresh peripheral blood. Total RNA was extracted with Trizol reagent and quality-checked on an Agilent 2100 Bioanalyzer. TCR beta CDR3 regions were amplified from RNA transcripts for repertoire sequencing. The first round was an RT-PCR using HTBI primers with the Qiagen OneStep RT-PCR kit, and this first round was followed by a second-round multiplex PCR, then size selection and purification. The libraries underwent paired-end sequencing with 100 bp reads on an Illumina HiSeq2000. In the authors' own workflow: Reads were processed with SOAPnuke, discarding reads with adapters, uncalled bases, mean Phred below 15, or no exact constant-primer or identifier match. COPE v1.2.5 was used to merge the high-quality paired reads. Each unique nucleotide sequence was treated as a clonotype, and MiTCR v1.1 was used to align the clonotypes to the IMGT TRB V, D and J references. Analysis was restricted to V-J combinations with a frequency above 0.0001, which covered roughly 99% of repertoires. For each V-J combination, a TCR clonal expansion and chaos score was defined as the ratio of F50 clonal expansion to chaos observed in the TCRdist matrix. Features were reduced by Welch's t-statistics and random forest to around 13 V-J combinations, which fed a naive Bayes classifier. The similarity between thyroid and blood repertoires was quantified using the Morisita-Horn index. TCRdb ran its own pipeline on the public reads, namely fastp trimming at Q25 and MiXCR clone calling, and kept in-frame beta chains. When rows share a CDR3 protein, they turn into one entry using the most common DNA and genes. The authors' filters were not applied to this entry. The sample yields about 700,000 distinct CDR3 sequences; about 40% were counted once. The ten largest clones capture 3% to 3.5% of the sample.

V has 1 base trimmed and J has 3 bases trimmed; junction bases matching no gene number 7. The CDR3 has 15 amino acids, counting the end cysteine and phenylalanine. Of the read, only the CDR3 DNA is kept; its 45 bases are in frame from base 1. Via the germline V gene (reference sequence), CDR1 is DFQATT and CDR2 SNEGSKA. The TCR originated in an adult man with Graves' ophthalmopathy. Recombination joined TRBV20-1 with TRBJ2-7, and 9 bases in between align with TRBD1. Sequenced: peripheral blood. The bases are TGCAGTGCTAGAGGTACAGGGGGCTTTTTCTACGAGCAGTACTTC. This sequence encodes CSARGTGGFFYEQYF.